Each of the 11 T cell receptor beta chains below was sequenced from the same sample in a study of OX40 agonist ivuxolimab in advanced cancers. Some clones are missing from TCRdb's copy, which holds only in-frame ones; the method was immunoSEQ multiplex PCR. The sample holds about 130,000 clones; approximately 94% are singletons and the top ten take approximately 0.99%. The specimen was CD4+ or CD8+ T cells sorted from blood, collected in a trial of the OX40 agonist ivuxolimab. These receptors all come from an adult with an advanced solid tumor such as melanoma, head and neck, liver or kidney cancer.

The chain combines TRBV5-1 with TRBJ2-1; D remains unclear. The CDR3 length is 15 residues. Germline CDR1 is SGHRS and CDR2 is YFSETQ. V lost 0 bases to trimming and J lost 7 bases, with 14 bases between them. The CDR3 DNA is TGCGCCAGCAGCTTGGAGGACCATCAAGGGAATGAGCAGTTCTTC. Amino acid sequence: CASSLEDHQGNEQFF. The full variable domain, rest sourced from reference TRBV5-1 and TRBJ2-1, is KAGVTQTPRYLIKTRGQQVTLSCSPISGHRSVSWYQQTPGQGLQFLFEYFSETQRNKGNFPGRFSGRQFSNSRSEMNVSTLELGDSALYLCASSLEDHQGNEQFFGPGTRLTVL.

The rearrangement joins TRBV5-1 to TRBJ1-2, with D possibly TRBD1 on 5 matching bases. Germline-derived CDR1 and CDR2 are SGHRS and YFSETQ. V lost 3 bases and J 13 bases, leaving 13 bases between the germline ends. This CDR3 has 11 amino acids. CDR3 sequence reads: CASSSGASSTF. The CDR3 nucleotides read TGCGCCAGCAGCTCTGGGGCGAGTTCCACCTTC.

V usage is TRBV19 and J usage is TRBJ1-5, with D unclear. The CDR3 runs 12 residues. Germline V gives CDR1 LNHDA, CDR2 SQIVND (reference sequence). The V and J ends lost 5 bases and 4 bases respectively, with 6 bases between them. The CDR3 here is CASSPRNQPQHF. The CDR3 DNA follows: TGTGCCAGTAGTCCTAGAAATCAGCCCCAGCATTTT.

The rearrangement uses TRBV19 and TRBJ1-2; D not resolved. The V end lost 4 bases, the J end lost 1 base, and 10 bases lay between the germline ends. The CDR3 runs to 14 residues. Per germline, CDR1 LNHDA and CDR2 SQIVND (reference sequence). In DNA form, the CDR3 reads TGTGCCAGTAGTAACGCAGGCGGTAACTATGGCTACACCTTC. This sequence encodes CASSNAGGNYGYTF.

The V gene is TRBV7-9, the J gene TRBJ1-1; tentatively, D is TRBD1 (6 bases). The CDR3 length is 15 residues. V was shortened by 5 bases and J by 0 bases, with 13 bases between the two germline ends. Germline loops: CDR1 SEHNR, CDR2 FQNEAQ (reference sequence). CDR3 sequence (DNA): TGTGCCAGCAGCCGTAGGGGGGCCTTGAACACTGAAGCTTTCTTT. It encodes CASSRRGALNTEAFF.

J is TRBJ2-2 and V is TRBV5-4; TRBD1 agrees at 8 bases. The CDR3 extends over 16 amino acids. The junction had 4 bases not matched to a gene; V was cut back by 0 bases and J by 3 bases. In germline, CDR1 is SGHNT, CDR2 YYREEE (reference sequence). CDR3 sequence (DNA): TGTGCCAGCAGCTTGGGAAGGGACAGGCACACCGGGGAGCTGTTTTTT. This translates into CASSLGRDRHTGELFF.

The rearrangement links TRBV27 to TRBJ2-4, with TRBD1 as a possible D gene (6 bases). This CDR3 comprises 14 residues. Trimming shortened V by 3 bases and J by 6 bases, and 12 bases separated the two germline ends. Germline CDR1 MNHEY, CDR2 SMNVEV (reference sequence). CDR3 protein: CASSFPGVGNIQYF. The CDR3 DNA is TGTGCCAGCAGTTTCCCAGGGGTGGGAAACATTCAGTACTTC.

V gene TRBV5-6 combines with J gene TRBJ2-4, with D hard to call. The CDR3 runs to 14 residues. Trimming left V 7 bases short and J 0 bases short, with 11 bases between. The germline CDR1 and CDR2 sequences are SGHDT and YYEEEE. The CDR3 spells CASRVGIAKNIQYF. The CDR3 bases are TGTGCCAGCCGGGTAGGGATAGCCAAAAACATTCAGTACTTC.

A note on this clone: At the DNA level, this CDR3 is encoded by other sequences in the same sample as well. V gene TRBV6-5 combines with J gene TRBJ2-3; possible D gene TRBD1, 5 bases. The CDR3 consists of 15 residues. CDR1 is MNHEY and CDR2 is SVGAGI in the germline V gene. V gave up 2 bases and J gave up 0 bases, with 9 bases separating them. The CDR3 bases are TGTGCCAGCAGTTACGGGCAGGGTAGCACAGATACGCAGTATTTT. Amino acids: CASSYGQGSTDTQYF.

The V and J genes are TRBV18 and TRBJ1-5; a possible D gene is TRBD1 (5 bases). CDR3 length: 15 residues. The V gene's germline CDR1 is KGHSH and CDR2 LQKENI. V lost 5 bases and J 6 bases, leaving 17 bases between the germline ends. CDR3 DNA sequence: TGTGCCAGCTCAACGGGGGTGGGGGACGTTCAGCCCCAGCATTTT. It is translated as CASSTGVGDVQPQHF.

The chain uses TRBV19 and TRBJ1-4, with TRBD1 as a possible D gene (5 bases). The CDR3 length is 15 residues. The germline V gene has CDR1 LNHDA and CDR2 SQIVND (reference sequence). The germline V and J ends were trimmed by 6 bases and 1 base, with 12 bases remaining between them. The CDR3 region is CASSSLDRTNEKLFF. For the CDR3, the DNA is TGTGCCAGTAGCTCCCTCGACAGAACTAATGAAAAACTGTTTTTT.